This T cell receptor beta chain was sequenced in a study of shared clonotypes between healthy human individuals. Study details: The cohort comprised a couple of women and a few men. Their ages spanned 18 to 49 years. Each donor contributed plates that comprised three CD4 naive, three CD4 memory, two CD8 naive and one CD8 memory.

Generated by immunoSEQ multiplex PCR, the TCRdb table keeps only in-frame clones and is missing some. The data show about 1 million clones, with approximately 72% seen just once and approximately 1.5% held by the top ten. With regard to this clone: No antigen is known for it.

General study findings and limits: Owing to a small donor count, the genetic and exposure-history diversity represented was limited.

The study drew its donors from healthy HIV-negative adults without recent acute infections or vaccinations. Germline lookup yields CDR1 MDHEN and CDR2 SYDVKM. Trimming left V 5 bases short and J 1 base short, with 14 bases between. The CDR3 runs to 15 residues. The rearrangement links TRBV28 to TRBJ1-2; D is undetermined. The TCR was taken from a man between 18 and 29 years old in good health. The specimen was memory CD4+ T cells sorted from blood. Noted subset: CD45RA-negative fraction. In DNA form, the CDR3 reads TGTGCCAGCAGTCGGGGTCGGATTTTTAACTATGGCTACACCTTC. It is translated as CASSRGRIFNYGYTF.